The rows below give T cell receptor beta chains drawn from one sample of a study of cytomegalovirus exposure and HLA in healthy donors. Assay used: immunoSEQ multiplex PCR; TCRdb lists only in-frame clones, some missing. The repertoire holds about 130,000 clones, with just over 70% as singletons. The sample consisted of PBMCs. The receptors originated from a woman in her fifties or sixties in good health and CMV-seropositive. CDR3s include the opening cysteine and the closing phenylalanine or tryptophan. D genes are given only for firm matches. Clone size, where shown, is once, few, many, or a class for clones that have expanded.

D: .
size: .
V: TRBV30
J: TRBJ1-1
CDR3: CAWSGTVSEAFF
DNA: TGTGCCTGGAGTGGAACAGTCTCTGAAGCTTTCTTT

D: .
size: .
V: TRBV2
J: TRBJ2-7
CDR3: CASSPWGVNSYEQYF
DNA: TGTGCCAGCAGCCCTTGGGGGGTCAATTCCTACGAGCAGTACTTC

D: .
size: .
V: TRBV5-1
J: TRBJ1-1
CDR3: CASSLQPSGNTEAFF
DNA: TGCGCCAGCAGCTTGCAACCCTCGGGGAACACTGAAGCTTTCTTT

D: .
size: .
V: TRBV4-1
J: TRBJ2-7
CDR3: CASSQYAGTYEQYF
DNA: TGCGCCAGCAGCCAATATGCGGGTACCTACGAGCAGTACTTC

D: .
size: .
V: TRBV5-6
J: TRBJ1-2
CDR3: CASSLRVTNYGYTF
DNA: TGTGCCAGCAGCTTGCGAGTGACTAACTATGGCTACACCTTC

D: .
size: .
V: TRBV18
J: TRBJ1-1
CDR3: CASSPIVQVNTEAFF
DNA: TGTGCCAGCTCACCCATAGTACAGGTTAACACTGAAGCTTTCTTT

D: .
size: .
V: TRBV10-3
J: TRBJ1-1
CDR3: CAINTGHHEAFF
DNA: TGTGCCATCAATACTGGACATCATGAAGCTTTCTTT

D: .
size: once
V: TRBV6-6
J: TRBJ2-1
CDR3: CASIRGFPDNEQFF
DNA: TGTGCCAGCATTCGGGGGTTCCCAGACAATGAGCAGTTCTTC

D: .
size: .
V: TRBV7-3
J: TRBJ1-1
CDR3: CASSALTVSTTYAEAFF
DNA: TGTGCCAGCAGCGCACTGACAGTATCTACTACCTACGCTGAAGCTTTCTTT

D: TRBD2
size: .
V: TRBV18
J: TRBJ2-1
CDR3: CASSPGTSGTDSSYNEQFF
DNA: TGTGCCAGCTCACCTGGGACTAGCGGAACCGATAGCTCCTACAATGAGCAGTTCTTC

D: TRBD1
size: .
V: TRBV7-9
J: TRBJ2-7
CDR3: CASSRQGPSSYEQYF
DNA: TGTGCCAGCAGTCGACAGGGGCCAAGTTCCTACGAGCAGTACTTC

D: TRBD1
size: few
V: TRBV5-4
J: TRBJ2-5
CDR3: CASSLRGSRGETQYF
DNA: TGTGCCAGCAGCCTAAGGGGGAGCAGGGGGGAGACCCAGTACTTC

D: .
size: once
V: TRBV2
J: TRBJ1-5
CDR3: CASREGRAEGSNQPQHF
DNA: TGTGCCAGCAGGGAGGGGAGGGCCGAAGGGAGCAATCAGCCCCAGCATTTT

D: .
size: .
V: TRBV19
J: TRBJ1-5
CDR3: CASSIWSGDQPQHF
DNA: TGTGCCAGTAGTATCTGGAGCGGGGATCAGCCCCAGCATTTT

D: .
size: few
V: TRBV7-6
J: TRBJ2-7
CDR3: CASSLVDKVSYEQYF
DNA: TGTGCCAGCAGCTTAGTAGACAAGGTCTCCTACGAGCAGTACTTC

D: TRBD2
size: .
V: TRBV6-4
J: TRBJ2-6
CDR3: CASSNGGAGANVLTF
DNA: TGTGCCAGCAGTAACGGGGGGGCTGGGGCCAACGTCCTGACTTTC

D: TRBD1
size: .
V: TRBV7-9
J: TRBJ2-3
CDR3: CASRNPGTGPADTQYF
DNA: TGTGCCAGCCGGAATCCCGGGACAGGGCCCGCAGATACGCAGTATTTT

D: .
size: .
V: TRBV4-2
J: TRBJ1-1
CDR3: CASSQEEWGTEAFF
DNA: TGTGCCAGCAGCCAAGAGGAATGGGGCACTGAGGCTTTCTTT

D: .
size: .
V: TRBV5-1
J: TRBJ1-1
CDR3: CAGRSGGGYVTEAFF
DNA: TGCGCCGGTCGGAGCGGCGGGGGCTACGTCACTGAAGCTTTCTTT

D: TRBD1
size: .
V: TRBV6-5
J: TRBJ2-7
CDR3: CASSVGTGATYEQYF
DNA: TGTGCCAGCAGCGTCGGGACAGGGGCAACCTACGAGCAGTACTTC

D: .
size: few
V: TRBV13
J: TRBJ1-2
CDR3: CASSLGGDYGYTF
DNA: TGTGCCAGCAGCTTAGGGGGAGATTATGGCTACACCTTC

D: .
size: .
V: TRBV11-2
J: TRBJ1-6
CDR3: CASSLLTRSSYNSPLHF
DNA: TGTGCCAGCAGCTTACTCACCCGGAGCTCCTATAATTCACCCCTCCACTTT

D: TRBD1
size: .
V: TRBV19
J: TRBJ1-6
CDR3: CASTRQGDSPLHF
DNA: TGTGCCAGTACCCGACAGGGCGATTCACCCCTCCACTTT

D: .
size: .
V: TRBV5-6
J: TRBJ2-1
CDR3: CASSLGQSSYNEQFF
DNA: TGTGCCAGCAGCTTGGGACAGAGCTCCTACAATGAGCAGTTCTTC

D: .
size: few
V: TRBV10-1
J: TRBJ1-5
CDR3: CASSESEEPQHF
DNA: TGCGCCAGCAGTGAGTCCGAGGAGCCCCAGCATTTT

D: TRBD2
size: once
V: TRBV19
J: TRBJ2-3
CDR3: CASSGGGVGTDTQYF
DNA: TGTGCCAGTAGTGGCGGGGGGGTGGGGACAGATACGCAGTATTTT

D: .
size: .
V: TRBV7-9
J: TRBJ2-6
CDR3: CASSPVSGANVLTF
DNA: TGTGCCAGCAGCCCAGTCTCTGGGGCCAACGTCCTGACTTTC

D: TRBD1
size: .
V: TRBV11-2
J: TRBJ2-2
CDR3: CASSPLDRGRTGELFF
DNA: TGTGCCAGCAGCCCTTTGGACAGGGGACGTACCGGGGAGCTGTTTTTT

D: .
size: .
V: TRBV6-1
J: TRBJ1-2
CDR3: CASSDAVGGQDYGYTF
DNA: TGTGCCAGCAGTGACGCGGTGGGGGGGCAAGACTATGGCTACACCTTC

D: TRBD1
size: .
V: TRBV6-6
J: TRBJ2-2
CDR3: CASSIRGPTGELFF
DNA: TGTGCCAGCAGTATCAGGGGGCCCACCGGGGAGCTGTTTTTT

D: .
size: .
V: TRBV11-2
J: TRBJ1-1
CDR3: CASSKRNTEAFF
DNA: TGTGCCAGCAGCAAGAGGAACACTGAAGCTTTCTTT

D: TRBD1
size: few
V: TRBV5-4
J: TRBJ1-5
CDR3: CASSLTGGEPQHF
DNA: TGTGCCAGCAGCTTGACAGGGGGCGAGCCCCAGCATTTT

D: .
size: .
V: TRBV9
J: TRBJ1-4
CDR3: CASSVATWAGPNEKLFF
DNA: TGTGCCAGCAGCGTAGCTACGTGGGCAGGGCCTAATGAAAAACTGTTTTTT

D: TRBD2
size: .
V: TRBV6-5
J: TRBJ2-3
CDR3: CASSYSSGLAGGRYF
DNA: TGTGCCAGCAGTTACTCGAGTGGACTAGCGGGGGGGAGGTATTTT

D: TRBD1
size: .
V: TRBV7-9
J: TRBJ2-5
CDR3: CASSFTGEETQYF
DNA: TGTGCCAGCAGCTTTACAGGGGAAGAGACCCAGTACTTC

D: TRBD1
size: .
V: TRBV27
J: TRBJ2-2
CDR3: CASSLGTGVTGELFF
DNA: TGTGCCAGCAGTTTGGGGACAGGGGTCACCGGGGAGCTGTTTTTT

D: .
size: .
V: TRBV6-5
J: TRBJ1-1
CDR3: CASTPSAVGGTEAFF
DNA: TGTGCCAGCACCCCCTCGGCGGTCGGGGGCACTGAAGCTTTCTTT

D: .
size: .
V: TRBV19
J: TRBJ2-7
CDR3: CASSINSRNVAYEQYF
DNA: TGTGCCAGTAGTATTAACTCGCGTAACGTAGCCTACGAGCAGTACTTC

D: .
size: .
V: TRBV6-6
J: TRBJ2-7
CDR3: CASSYQGTYEQYF
DNA: TGTGCCAGCAGTTACCAGGGGACCTACGAGCAGTACTTC

D: TRBD1
size: .
V: TRBV10-3
J: TRBJ1-1
CDR3: CASTGGTEAFF
DNA: TGTGCCTCAACAGGGGGCACTGAAGCTTTCTTT

D: .
size: few
V: TRBV10-1
J: TRBJ1-2
CDR3: CAGPRGATNYGYTF
DNA: TGCGCCGGCCCGAGAGGAGCCACTAACTATGGCTACACCTTC

D: .
size: .
V: TRBV6-5
J: TRBJ1-6
CDR3: CASRASGYNSPLHF
DNA: TGTGCCAGCAGGGCATCGGGCTATAATTCACCCCTCCACTTT